The T cell receptor beta chain under discussion was sequenced for a study of graft-versus-host responses after intestinal transplantation. At the level of the study: Recipients underwent multivisceral, liver-intestinal, or isolated intestinal transplants. Uniformly, recipients were administered anti-thymocyte globulin induction with subsequent tacrolimus and steroids for about 3 years. Study-level points and caveats: Peak circulating GvH clone levels tracked with early post-transplant HvG declines. GvH clones turned up in recipient marrow; some had shown up first in ileum or blood.

Sequencing used immunoSEQ multiplex PCR; TCRdb keeps in-frame clones, though not all of them. Of just over 95,000 clones listed, roughly 92% are singletons. The CDR3 sequence is 15 residues long. The germline V gene encodes CDR1 KGHSH and CDR2 LQKENI. V gave up 6 bases and J gave up 3 bases; unmatched junction bases: 9. A remark on this clone: Its antigen is not known.

The rearrangement uses TRBV18 and TRBJ1-2, with 8 bases aligning to TRBD1. Source: unstimulated CD4+ T cells sorted from spleen or lymph node cells, taken before intestinal transplant. This sequence originates from a human donor who received an intestinal transplant. The DNA for the CDR3 is TGTGCCAGCTCTACCGGGGCAGGGGGCTACTATGGCTACACCTTC. Protein sequence: CASSTGAGGYYGYTF.